The clone carrying this TCR beta chain is medium-sized. This CDR3 spans 13 amino acids. With V trimmed by 5 bases and J by 6 bases, 5 bases remained unmatched. The germline gives CDR1 LNHDA, CDR2 SQIVND (reference sequence). The data stem from a study of metastatic and nonmetastatic thyroid tumors. Until they underwent thyroid surgery, no patient had received any treatment. TCRdb re-called the PCR reads with MiXCR. The sample shows about 17,000 clones, about 33% of them seen only once. The chain combines TRBV19 with TRBJ1-2; 8 bases fit TRBD1. Sequencing was carried out using tumor tissue. The receptor was isolated from a female donor with papillary thyroid cancer or a benign thyroid nodule (not recorded which). Some clones in this sample may be carry-over from other donors' samples. CDR3 sequence (DNA): TGTGCCAGTAGTGGGACAGGACTTGATGGCTACACCTTC. It is translated as CASSGTGLDGYTF.